A selection of T cell receptor beta chains follows, all from one sample in a study of PD-L1 blockade in urothelial cancer. This table comes from immunoSEQ multiplex PCR, and its TCRdb copy is limited to in-frame clones, with some not included. This table has 120,000 or so clones, 86% appearing once. Sequences were derived from PBMCs, sampled around atezolizumab (anti-PD-L1) treatment. These receptors were collected from a man in his fifties with urothelial cancer. Both conserved end residues are part of each CDR3. The D gene is left open where the match is weak. Rows may omit the clone size; those that give it use once, few, many or a size class.

j_call v_call clone_size d_call cdr3_nt cdr3_aa
TRBJ1-6 TRBV28 many TRBD1 TGTGCCAGCAGCCCCCCTGGGACAGGGGGCAGAGGTTCACCCCTCCACTTT CASSPPGTGGRGSPLHF
TRBJ2-1 TRBV11-3 NA NA TGTGCCAGCAGCTCCCCCCGCGGCGGGACGGCTGAGCAGTTCTTC CASSSPRGGTAEQFF
TRBJ1-2 TRBV6-5 NA TRBD1 TGTGCCAGCAGTTACAGTAGGCAGGGGGACTATGGCTACACCTTC CASSYSRQGDYGYTF
TRBJ1-1 TRBV6-1 NA NA TGTGCCAGCAGGCCCCCCGAGGGCACTGAAGCTTTCTTT CASRPPEGTEAFF
TRBJ1-5 TRBV19 NA NA TGTGCCAGTACCTATAGCCGGGAGCGGGTTAGCAATCAGCCCCAGCATTTT CASTYSRERVSNQPQHF
TRBJ2-7 TRBV19 NA NA TGTGCCAGTAGTACTCCCAGGGTGGGGATCTACGAGCAGTACTTC CASSTPRVGIYEQYF
TRBJ2-3 TRBV28 NA TRBD2 TGTGCCAGCACAACCTCCCAATTTGGACTAGCATCAGATACGCAGTATTTT CASTTSQFGLASDTQYF
TRBJ2-7 TRBV28 NA TRBD2 TGTGCCAGCAGCCCCGCGACTAGCGGGGGCTACGAGCAGTACTTC CASSPATSGGYEQYF
TRBJ1-3 TRBV6-6 NA NA TGTGCCAGCAGTACGGCGACAGGAGAGTCGGGAAACACCATATATTTT CASSTATGESGNTIYF
TRBJ2-7 TRBV6-6 NA TRBD1 TGTGCCAGCAACCGGGACAGGGGATTTTACGAGCAGTACTTC CASNRDRGFYEQYF
TRBJ1-2 TRBV6-5 NA NA TGTGCCAGCAAGGGGTCCCAGGGAAATTATGGCTACACCTTC CASKGSQGNYGYTF
TRBJ2-3 TRBV6-1 NA NA TGTGCCAGCAGTGAATCCGTCAGCACAGATACGCAGTATTTT CASSESVSTDTQYF
TRBJ2-7 TRBV6-1 few NA TGTGCCAGCAGTGAAGCTGGGGGGTGGGACGAGCAGTACTTC CASSEAGGWDEQYF
TRBJ2-7 TRBV11-1 NA TRBD2 TGTGCCAGCAGCCTGGGACTAGCGGATTACGAGCAGTACTTC CASSLGLADYEQYF
TRBJ2-2 TRBV9 NA NA TGTGCCAGCAGCCCAAGGGGTGGCACCGGGGAGCTGTTTTTT CASSPRGGTGELFF